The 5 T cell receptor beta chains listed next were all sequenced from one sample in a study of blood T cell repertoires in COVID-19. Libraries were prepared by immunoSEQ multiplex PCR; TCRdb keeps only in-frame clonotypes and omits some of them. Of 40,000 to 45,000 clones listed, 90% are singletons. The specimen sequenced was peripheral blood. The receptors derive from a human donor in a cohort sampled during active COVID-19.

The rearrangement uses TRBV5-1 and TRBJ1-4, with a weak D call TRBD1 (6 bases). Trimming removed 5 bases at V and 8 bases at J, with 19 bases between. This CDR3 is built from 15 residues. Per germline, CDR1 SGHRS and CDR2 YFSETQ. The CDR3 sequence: CASRSTGNPGEKLFF. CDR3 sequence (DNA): TGCGCCAGCAGATCCACAGGGAACCCTGGGGAAAAACTGTTTTTT.

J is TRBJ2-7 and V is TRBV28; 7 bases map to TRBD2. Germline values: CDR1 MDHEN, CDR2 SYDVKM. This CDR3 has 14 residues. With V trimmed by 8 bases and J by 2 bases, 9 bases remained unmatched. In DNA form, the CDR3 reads TGTGCCAGCCTTCTCCGGGGAGGGACCTACGAGCAGTACTTC. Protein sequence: CASLLRGGTYEQYF.

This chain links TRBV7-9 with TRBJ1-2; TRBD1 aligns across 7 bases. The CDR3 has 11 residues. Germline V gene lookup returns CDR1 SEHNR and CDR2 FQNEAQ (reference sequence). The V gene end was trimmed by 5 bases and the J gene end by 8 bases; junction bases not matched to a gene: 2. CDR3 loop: CASSQGGGYTF. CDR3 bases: TGTGCCAGCAGCCAGGGGGGAGGCTACACCTTC.

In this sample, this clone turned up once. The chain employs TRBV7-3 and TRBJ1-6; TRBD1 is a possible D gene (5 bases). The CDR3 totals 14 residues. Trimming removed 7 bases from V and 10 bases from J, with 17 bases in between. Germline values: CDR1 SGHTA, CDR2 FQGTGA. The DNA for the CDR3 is TGTGCCAGCAAGAAGGGAGGGGATTTATCACCCCTCCACTTT. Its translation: CASKKGGDLSPLHF.

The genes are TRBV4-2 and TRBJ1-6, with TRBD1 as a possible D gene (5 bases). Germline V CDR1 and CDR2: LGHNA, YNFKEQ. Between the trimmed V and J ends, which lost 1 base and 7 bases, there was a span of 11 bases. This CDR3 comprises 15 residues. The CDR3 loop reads CASSQGGGVNSPLHF. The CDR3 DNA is TGTGCCAGCAGCCAAGGGGGGGGAGTGAATTCACCCCTCCACTTT.